Here is one TCR beta chain with its context. V was trimmed by 0 bases and J by 7 bases, leaving 13 bases between them. Per the germline V gene, CDR1 is LNHNV and CDR2 is YYDKDF (reference sequence). CDR3 size: 15 residues. This entry is derived from a study of control samples from healthy donors and cancer patients. This table comes from immunoSEQ multiplex PCR, and its TCRdb copy is limited to in-frame clones, with some not included. Of some 89,000 clones in the sample, about 83% are singletons; the top ten hold approximately 2.1%. The V and J genes are TRBV15 and TRBJ1-5; unclear D gene. This receptor was taken from a woman in her 40s in good health. The sequenced material came from blood. CDR3 sequence: CATSRDGESEQPQHF. CDR3 nucleotide sequence: TGTGCCACCAGCAGAGATGGAGAAAGTGAACAGCCCCAGCATTTT.